The present TCR beta chain was sequenced within a study of early stage breast cancer tumors. Study as a whole: ER+/PR+/HER2- status applied to about 70% of the 16 invasive breast tumors. Roughly eight ER+/PR+/HER2- tumors were invasive ductal; four were invasive lobular. Whole-study findings and limits: In most of the 16 patients, blood comparison separated tumor from normal breast.

V was pared by 4 bases and J by 3 bases, with 6 bases of the junction left unmatched. Per germline, CDR1 SGHNT and CDR2 YYREEE (reference sequence). This CDR3 is built from 14 residues. Clones were read by immunoSEQ multiplex PCR, and TCRdb kept only the in-frame ones, dropping some. This sample has around 41,000 clones, with about two thirds found just once. With respect to this clone: As yet, its antigen is unknown.

The sample consisted of blood. This sequence was found in a person in their fifties with breast cancer. The genes are TRBV5-4 and TRBJ1-2; the match to TRBD1 covers 7 bases. CDR3 nucleotides: TGTGCCAGCAGCCACAGAACAGGGGACTATGGCTACACCTTC. Translating it yields CASSHRTGDYGYTF. The complete variable domain, with remaining parts taken from reference TRBV5-4 and TRBJ1-2, reads ETGVTQSPTHLIKTRGQQVTLRCSSQSGHNTVSWYQQALGQGPQFIFQYYREEENGRGNFPPRFSGLQFPNYSSELNVNALELDDSALYLCASSHRTGDYGYTFGSGTRLTVV.